A selection of T cell receptor beta chains follows, all from one sample in a study of CD8 T cells in ankylosing spondylitis. TCRdb processed the 5' RACE reads anew with MiXCR; each CDR3 protein has one entry. The sample holds over 400,000 distinct CDR3 sequences, 25% to 30% seen once. Input material: blood, either unsorted or a sorted T cell fraction (not recorded which). The origin of the receptors is a male donor with ankylosing spondylitis. The CDR3 runs from the conserved cysteine through the conserved F or W. Each record gives: CDR3 DNA, CDR3 protein, D gene, clone size, J gene, V gene. The D gene is left open where the match is weak. The size of a clone is reported for some rows only, either as once, few or many, or as a class for expanded clones.

CDR3nt: TGCAGTGCTGACAACAGGGAAGCTGGAAACACCATATATTTT; CDR3aa: CSADNREAGNTIYF; d_gene: -; abundance: -; j_gene: TRBJ1-3; v_gene: TRBV20-1
CDR3nt: TGTGCCAGCAGCCGTCAGCCGGAGGGAGTGCAGTATTTT; CDR3aa: CASSRQPEGVQYF; d_gene: -; abundance: -; j_gene: TRBJ2-3; v_gene: TRBV7-2
CDR3nt: TGTGCCAGCAGCCCTAGGGCTAGGGTTATCGATGAGCAGTTCTTC; CDR3aa: CASSPRARVIDEQFF; d_gene: -; abundance: -; j_gene: TRBJ2-1; v_gene: TRBV9
CDR3nt: TGCAGTGCTAGAGATCTTTCTGGGGCCAACGTCCTGACTTTC; CDR3aa: CSARDLSGANVLTF; d_gene: -; abundance: -; j_gene: TRBJ2-6; v_gene: TRBV20-1
CDR3nt: TGCAGTGGGGACAGACAGGGACATGGCTACACCTTC; CDR3aa: CSGDRQGHGYTF; d_gene: TRBD1; abundance: few; j_gene: TRBJ1-2; v_gene: TRBV20-1
CDR3nt: TGTGCCAGCAGCTTTACGCTAGCGGGAGCTCACAATGAGCAGTTCTTC; CDR3aa: CASSFTLAGAHNEQFF; d_gene: TRBD2; abundance: -; j_gene: TRBJ2-1; v_gene: TRBV5-6
CDR3nt: TGTGCCAGCAGCTTAGGGGGGGCGGAAAACATTCAGTACTTC; CDR3aa: CASSLGGAENIQYF; d_gene: -; abundance: few; j_gene: TRBJ2-4; v_gene: TRBV7-8
CDR3nt: TGTGCCAGCAGCCAGGGACAGGGGCGTGAAAAACTGTTTTTT; CDR3aa: CASSQGQGREKLFF; d_gene: TRBD1; abundance: once; j_gene: TRBJ1-4; v_gene: TRBV7-9
CDR3nt: TGTGCCAGCAGCCAAGCGGGGATTCACTCTGGAAACACCATATATTTT; CDR3aa: CASSQAGIHSGNTIYF; d_gene: -; abundance: many; j_gene: TRBJ1-3; v_gene: TRBV3-1
CDR3nt: TGTGCCAGCACTCCCCGGGAGTTCATGAACACTGAAGCTTTCTTT; CDR3aa: CASTPREFMNTEAFF; d_gene: -; abundance: few; j_gene: TRBJ1-1; v_gene: TRBV7-2
CDR3nt: TGTGCCAGCAGCTTGAAAAAGGGCTCAAATGAAAAACTGTTTTTT; CDR3aa: CASSLKKGSNEKLFF; d_gene: -; abundance: few; j_gene: TRBJ1-4; v_gene: TRBV7-2
CDR3nt: TGTGCCAGTAGTATTACTACCTCCTACGAGCAGTACTTC; CDR3aa: CASSITTSYEQYF; d_gene: -; abundance: -; j_gene: TRBJ2-7; v_gene: TRBV19
CDR3nt: TGTGCCACCAGTGATAACAGGGATAATTCACCCCTCCACTTT; CDR3aa: CATSDNRDNSPLHF; d_gene: -; abundance: few; j_gene: TRBJ1-6; v_gene: TRBV24-1
CDR3nt: TGTGCCAGCACCTTGACAGCCCTTAACACTGAAGCTTTCTTT; CDR3aa: CASTLTALNTEAFF; d_gene: -; abundance: few; j_gene: TRBJ1-1; v_gene: TRBV12-3/TRBV12-4
CDR3nt: TGTGCCAGCAGCCAAGATCCCACCTTAGCGGGAGGCCCCAATGAGCAGTTCTTC; CDR3aa: CASSQDPTLAGGPNEQFF; d_gene: TRBD2; abundance: few; j_gene: TRBJ2-1; v_gene: TRBV3-1
CDR3nt: TGTGCCAGCAGCCAAGATGGAGTAGCGCGCGCAGATACGCAGTATTTT; CDR3aa: CASSQDGVARADTQYF; d_gene: -; abundance: -; j_gene: TRBJ2-3; v_gene: TRBV4-2
CDR3nt: TGTGCCAGCAGCTTGGCGGGAGCCCCCAATGAGCAGTTCTTC; CDR3aa: CASSLAGAPNEQFF; d_gene: TRBD2; abundance: few; j_gene: TRBJ2-1; v_gene: TRBV11-2
CDR3nt: TGTGCCAGCAGCCGAGTGACAGCGGATAATTCACCCCTCCACTTT; CDR3aa: CASSRVTADNSPLHF; d_gene: -; abundance: few; j_gene: TRBJ1-6; v_gene: TRBV3-1
CDR3nt: TGTGCCAGCAGCTTTAGGCAGGAGAACACCGGGGAGCTGTTTTTT; CDR3aa: CASSFRQENTGELFF; d_gene: -; abundance: few; j_gene: TRBJ2-2; v_gene: TRBV11-2
CDR3nt: TGCGCCAGCAGTGGGAACCTGAATGAGCAGTTCTTC; CDR3aa: CASSGNLNEQFF; d_gene: -; abundance: -; j_gene: TRBJ2-1; v_gene: TRBV10-1
CDR3nt: TGCAGTGCTAGAGATCGGCGGGAGGGACGCACCGGGGAGCTGTTTTTT; CDR3aa: CSARDRREGRTGELFF; d_gene: TRBD2; abundance: -; j_gene: TRBJ2-2; v_gene: TRBV20-1
CDR3nt: TGCAGCGTTGAAGATCGCGGTCTCTCAGCTACGGTTGAGCAGTTCTTC; CDR3aa: CSVEDRGLSATVEQFF; d_gene: -; abundance: many; j_gene: TRBJ2-1; v_gene: TRBV29-1
CDR3nt: TGTGCCAGCAGCCTGGGGCTCGGCTACGAGCAGTACTTC; CDR3aa: CASSLGLGYEQYF; d_gene: -; abundance: -; j_gene: TRBJ2-7; v_gene: TRBV3-1
CDR3nt: TGTGCCACCAGCAGAGATCGGAATGAGCAGTTCTTC; CDR3aa: CATSRDRNEQFF; d_gene: -; abundance: many; j_gene: TRBJ2-1; v_gene: TRBV15
CDR3nt: TGCGCCAGCAGCTTGAGAGACCTTTACAATGAGCAGTTCTTC; CDR3aa: CASSLRDLYNEQFF; d_gene: -; abundance: many; j_gene: TRBJ2-1; v_gene: TRBV5-1
CDR3nt: TGTGCCAGCAGCAGACTAGCGGTCTCAAACAATGAGCAGTTCTTC; CDR3aa: CASSRLAVSNNEQFF; d_gene: TRBD2; abundance: -; j_gene: TRBJ2-1; v_gene: TRBV7-9
CDR3nt: TGCGCCAGCAGCTTTACAGGCCCCACTGAAGCTTTCTTT; CDR3aa: CASSFTGPTEAFF; d_gene: -; abundance: -; j_gene: TRBJ1-1; v_gene: TRBV5-1
CDR3nt: TGTGCCAGCAGCACGGACAGGGCTAGTGGTGAGCAGTTCTTC; CDR3aa: CASSTDRASGEQFF; d_gene: TRBD1; abundance: -; j_gene: TRBJ2-1; v_gene: TRBV7-7
CDR3nt: TGTGCCAGCAGCTTTGCACTAGGACAAGAGACCCAGTACTTC; CDR3aa: CASSFALGQETQYF; d_gene: -; abundance: few; j_gene: TRBJ2-5; v_gene: TRBV5-6
CDR3nt: TGTGCCAGCAGCGTAGACGGCAGCTACAATGAGCAGTTCTTC; CDR3aa: CASSVDGSYNEQFF; d_gene: -; abundance: few; j_gene: TRBJ2-1; v_gene: TRBV9
CDR3nt: TGTGCCAGCAGTGGGTGGGTCGGTTCACCCCTCCACTTT; CDR3aa: CASSGWVGSPLHF; d_gene: -; abundance: -; j_gene: TRBJ1-6; v_gene: TRBV2
CDR3nt: TGTGCCAGCAGTACCCTGGCGAGCAATCAGCCCCAGCATTTT; CDR3aa: CASSTLASNQPQHF; d_gene: -; abundance: few; j_gene: TRBJ1-5; v_gene: TRBV12-3/TRBV12-4
CDR3nt: TGCGCCAGCAGCCCCAACTACAATGAGCAGTTCTTC; CDR3aa: CASSPNYNEQFF; d_gene: -; abundance: -; j_gene: TRBJ2-1; v_gene: TRBV5-1
CDR3nt: TGCAGTGGGGGCAGGAGTCAAGAGACCCAGTACTTC; CDR3aa: CSGGRSQETQYF; d_gene: -; abundance: -; j_gene: TRBJ2-5; v_gene: TRBV20-1
CDR3nt: TGTGCCAGCAGCTCCGGACTAGGTTCGAACATTCAGTACTTC; CDR3aa: CASSSGLGSNIQYF; d_gene: TRBD2; abundance: few; j_gene: TRBJ2-4; v_gene: TRBV11-3
CDR3nt: TGTGCCAGCAGCTCGACAGGGGACTCCTACAATGAGCAGTTCTTC; CDR3aa: CASSSTGDSYNEQFF; d_gene: TRBD1; abundance: -; j_gene: TRBJ2-1; v_gene: TRBV11-2
CDR3nt: TGCAGTGCTAGAGATGGGGCAGCTTACTATGGCTACACCTTC; CDR3aa: CSARDGAAYYGYTF; d_gene: -; abundance: few; j_gene: TRBJ1-2; v_gene: TRBV20-1
CDR3nt: TGTGCCAGCAGTTCCCTCAGCGGGACCGGGTCCGAGCAGTACTTC; CDR3aa: CASSSLSGTGSEQYF; d_gene: TRBD2; abundance: many; j_gene: TRBJ2-7; v_gene: TRBV12-3/TRBV12-4
CDR3nt: TGTGCCAGCAGCTTGGAGGGGGCGCCATATAAGCAGTTCTTC; CDR3aa: CASSLEGAPYKQFF; d_gene: TRBD1; abundance: -; j_gene: TRBJ2-1; v_gene: TRBV5-4
CDR3nt: TGCGCCAGCAGCTTGTCCCGTACTAGCGGAGTTGGGGAGACCCAGTACTTC; CDR3aa: CASSLSRTSGVGETQYF; d_gene: TRBD2; abundance: -; j_gene: TRBJ2-5; v_gene: TRBV5-1
CDR3nt: TGTGCCAGCAGTGAACGAAATGAGCAGTTCTTC; CDR3aa: CASSERNEQFF; d_gene: -; abundance: -; j_gene: TRBJ2-1; v_gene: TRBV25-1
CDR3nt: TGTGCCAGCATCCCCGATGGGAACACTGAAGCTTTCTTT; CDR3aa: CASIPDGNTEAFF; d_gene: -; abundance: -; j_gene: TRBJ1-1; v_gene: TRBV12-3/TRBV12-4
CDR3nt: TGCAGTGCTAAGACTAGCGGGGCCCCCTACGAGCAGTACTTC; CDR3aa: CSAKTSGAPYEQYF; d_gene: TRBD2; abundance: -; j_gene: TRBJ2-7; v_gene: TRBV20-1
CDR3nt: TGCGCCAGCTCAGTGGGGCACTTAGGGTCCTACGAGCAGTACTTC; CDR3aa: CASSVGHLGSYEQYF; d_gene: -; abundance: few; j_gene: TRBJ2-7; v_gene: TRBV5-1
CDR3nt: TGCAGTGCTCCAAACGAGGGAGGCAATGAGCAGTTCTTC; CDR3aa: CSAPNEGGNEQFF; d_gene: -; abundance: few; j_gene: TRBJ2-1; v_gene: TRBV20-1
CDR3nt: TGTGCCAGCAGTCCTCATCGGAAGACGAGGGCTGAAGCTTTCTTT; CDR3aa: CASSPHRKTRAEAFF; d_gene: -; abundance: -; j_gene: TRBJ1-1; v_gene: TRBV28
CDR3nt: TGTGCCAGCAGCCTAGGCACTAGAAAAGACAGTGAGCAGTTCTTC; CDR3aa: CASSLGTRKDSEQFF; d_gene: -; abundance: few; j_gene: TRBJ2-1; v_gene: TRBV7-7
CDR3nt: TGTGCCAGTAGTTCGGGAGGACAGGGGATAAACACCGGGGAGCTGTTTTTT; CDR3aa: CASSSGGQGINTGELFF; d_gene: TRBD1; abundance: few; j_gene: TRBJ2-2; v_gene: TRBV19
CDR3nt: TGCAGTGCTCCCGACAGGGATGGCTACGAGCAGTACTTC; CDR3aa: CSAPDRDGYEQYF; d_gene: TRBD1; abundance: many; j_gene: TRBJ2-7; v_gene: TRBV20-1
CDR3nt: TGTGCCACCAGCAAACAGGGGGGCACTGAAGCTTTCTTT; CDR3aa: CATSKQGGTEAFF; d_gene: TRBD1; abundance: -; j_gene: TRBJ1-1; v_gene: TRBV15
CDR3nt: TGTGCCAGCAAGTCTGGGACAGGGAATTCACCCCTCCACTTT; CDR3aa: CASKSGTGNSPLHF; d_gene: TRBD1; abundance: -; j_gene: TRBJ1-6; v_gene: TRBV12-3/TRBV12-4
CDR3nt: TGCGCCAGCAGCTTGGGAAGTCATGGACAGTATTTT; CDR3aa: CASSLGSHGQYF; d_gene: -; abundance: many; j_gene: TRBJ2-3; v_gene: TRBV5-1
CDR3nt: TGTGCCACCATGGGGGAGGGACGCAATGAGCAGTTCTTC; CDR3aa: CATMGEGRNEQFF; d_gene: TRBD2; abundance: -; j_gene: TRBJ2-1; v_gene: TRBV24-1
CDR3nt: TGTGCCAGCAGCTTCGGGACTCTCCAAGAGACCCAGTACTTC; CDR3aa: CASSFGTLQETQYF; d_gene: -; abundance: few; j_gene: TRBJ2-5; v_gene: TRBV7-9
CDR3nt: TGTGCCAGCAGTTTATCCCAGCTGAACACCGGGGAGCTGTTTTTT; CDR3aa: CASSLSQLNTGELFF; d_gene: -; abundance: -; j_gene: TRBJ2-2; v_gene: TRBV27
CDR3nt: TGTGCCAGCAGCCAGTCAGGGGGCAATCAGCCCCAGCATTTT; CDR3aa: CASSQSGGNQPQHF; d_gene: -; abundance: -; j_gene: TRBJ1-5; v_gene: TRBV3-1
CDR3nt: TGTGCCAGCAGTTTGGCTAGCGGGAGGTCCCGTCCGTTCTTC; CDR3aa: CASSLASGRSRPFF; d_gene: TRBD2; abundance: many; j_gene: TRBJ2-1; v_gene: TRBV12-3/TRBV12-4